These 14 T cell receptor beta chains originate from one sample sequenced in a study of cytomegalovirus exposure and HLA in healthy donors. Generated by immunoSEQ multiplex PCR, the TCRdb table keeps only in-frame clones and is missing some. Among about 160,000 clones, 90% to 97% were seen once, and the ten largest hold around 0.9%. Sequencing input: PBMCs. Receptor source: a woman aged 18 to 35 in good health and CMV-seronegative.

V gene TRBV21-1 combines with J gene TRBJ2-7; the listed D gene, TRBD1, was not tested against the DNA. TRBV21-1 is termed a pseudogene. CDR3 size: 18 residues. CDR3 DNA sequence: TGTGCCAGCAGCAAAGTCAGGCCAGAACTTCCGAAGTTCTACGAGCAGTACTTC. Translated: CASSKVRPELPKFYEQYF.

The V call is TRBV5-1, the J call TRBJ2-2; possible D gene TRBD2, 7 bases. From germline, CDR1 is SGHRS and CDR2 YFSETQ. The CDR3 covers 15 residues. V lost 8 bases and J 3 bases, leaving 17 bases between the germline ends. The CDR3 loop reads CASNRRGGDTGELFF. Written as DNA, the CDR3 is TGCGCCAGTAACAGAAGGGGGGGAGACACCGGGGAGCTGTTTTTT.

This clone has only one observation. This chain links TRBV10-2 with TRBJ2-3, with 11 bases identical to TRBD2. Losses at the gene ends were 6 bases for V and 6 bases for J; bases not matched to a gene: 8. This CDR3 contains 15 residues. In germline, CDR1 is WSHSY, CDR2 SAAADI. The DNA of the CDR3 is TGCGCCAGCAGACCCGGGACTAGCGGCAGGGATACGCAGTATTTT. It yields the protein CASRPGTSGRDTQYF.

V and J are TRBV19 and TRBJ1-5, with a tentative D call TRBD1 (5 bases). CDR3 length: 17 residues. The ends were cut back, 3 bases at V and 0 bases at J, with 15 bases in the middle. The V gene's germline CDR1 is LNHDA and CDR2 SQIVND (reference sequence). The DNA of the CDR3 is TGTGCCAGTAGTATTGGGGCCAGGGCGGATAGCAATCAGCCCCAGCATTTT. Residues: CASSIGARADSNQPQHF.

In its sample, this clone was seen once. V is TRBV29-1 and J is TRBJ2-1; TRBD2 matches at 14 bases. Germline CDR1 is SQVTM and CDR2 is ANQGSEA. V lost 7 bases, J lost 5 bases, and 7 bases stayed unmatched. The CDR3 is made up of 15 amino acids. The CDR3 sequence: CSGGLAGALDNEQFF. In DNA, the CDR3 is TGCAGCGGGGGACTAGCGGGGGCCCTAGACAATGAGCAGTTCTTC.

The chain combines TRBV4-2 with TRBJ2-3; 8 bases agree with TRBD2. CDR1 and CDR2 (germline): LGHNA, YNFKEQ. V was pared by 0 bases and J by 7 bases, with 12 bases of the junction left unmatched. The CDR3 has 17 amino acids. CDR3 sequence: CASSQELADGGRNTQYF. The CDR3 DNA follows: TGTGCCAGCAGCCAAGAACTAGCGGACGGAGGCAGGAATACGCAGTATTTT.

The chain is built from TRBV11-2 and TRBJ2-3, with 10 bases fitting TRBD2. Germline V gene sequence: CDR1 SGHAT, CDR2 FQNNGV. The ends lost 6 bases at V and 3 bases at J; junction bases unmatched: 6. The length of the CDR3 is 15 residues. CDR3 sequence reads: CASRVAGGRTDTQYF. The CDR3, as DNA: TGTGCCAGCAGGGTAGCGGGGGGCAGGACAGATACGCAGTATTTT.

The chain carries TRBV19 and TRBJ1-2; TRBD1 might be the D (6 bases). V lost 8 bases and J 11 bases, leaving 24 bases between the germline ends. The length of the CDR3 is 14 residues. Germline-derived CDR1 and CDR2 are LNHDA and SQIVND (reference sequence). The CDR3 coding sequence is TGTGCCAGTTGCATGGGAAGGCTGGGGGCGAGGTACACCTTC. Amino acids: CASCMGRLGARYTF. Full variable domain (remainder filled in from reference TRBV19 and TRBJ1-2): DGGITQSPKYLFRKEGQNVTLSCEQNLNHDAMYWYRQDPGQGLRLIYYSQIVNDFQKGDIAEGYSVSREKKESFPLTVTSAQKNPTAFYLCASCMGRLGARYTFGSGTRLTVV.

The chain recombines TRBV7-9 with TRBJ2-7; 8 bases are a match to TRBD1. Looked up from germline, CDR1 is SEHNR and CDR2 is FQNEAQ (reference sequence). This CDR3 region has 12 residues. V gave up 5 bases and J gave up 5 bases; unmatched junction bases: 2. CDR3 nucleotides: TGTGCCAGCAGCAAGACAGGGGACGAGCAGTACTTC. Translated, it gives CASSKTGDEQYF.

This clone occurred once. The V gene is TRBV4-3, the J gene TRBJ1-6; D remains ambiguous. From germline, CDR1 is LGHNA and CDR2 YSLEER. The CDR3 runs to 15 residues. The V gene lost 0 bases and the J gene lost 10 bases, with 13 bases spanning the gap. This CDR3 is CASSQDLARRSPLHF. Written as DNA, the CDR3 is TGCGCCAGCAGCCAAGATCTAGCCCGCCGGTCACCCCTCCACTTT.

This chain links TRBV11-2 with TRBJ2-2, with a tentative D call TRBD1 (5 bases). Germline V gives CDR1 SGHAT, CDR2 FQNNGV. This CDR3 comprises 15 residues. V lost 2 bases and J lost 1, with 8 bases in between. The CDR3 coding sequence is TGTGCCAGCAGCTTAAACGGACAGAACACCGGGGAGCTGTTTTTT. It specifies CASSLNGQNTGELFF.

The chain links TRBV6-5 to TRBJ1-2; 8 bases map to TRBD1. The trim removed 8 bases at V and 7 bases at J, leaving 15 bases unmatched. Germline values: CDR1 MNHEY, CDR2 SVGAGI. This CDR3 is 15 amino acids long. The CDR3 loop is CASSSSGQGSFGYTF. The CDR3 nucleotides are TGTGCCAGCTCCTCTTCCGGACAGGGTTCCTTTGGCTACACCTTC.

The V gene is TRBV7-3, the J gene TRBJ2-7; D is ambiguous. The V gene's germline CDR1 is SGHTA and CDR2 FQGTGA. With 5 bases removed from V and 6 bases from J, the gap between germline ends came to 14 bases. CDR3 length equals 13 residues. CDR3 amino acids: CASSETGSGEQYF. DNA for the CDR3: TGTGCCAGCAGCGAAACCGGGTCTGGCGAGCAGTACTTC.

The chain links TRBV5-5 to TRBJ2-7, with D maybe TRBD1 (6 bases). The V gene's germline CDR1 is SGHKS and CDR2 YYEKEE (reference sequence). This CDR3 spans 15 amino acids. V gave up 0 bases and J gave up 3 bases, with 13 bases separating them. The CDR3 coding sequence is TGTGCCAGCAGCTTGGGACAGGTGGGCCTCTACGAGCAGTACTTC. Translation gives CASSLGQVGLYEQYF.